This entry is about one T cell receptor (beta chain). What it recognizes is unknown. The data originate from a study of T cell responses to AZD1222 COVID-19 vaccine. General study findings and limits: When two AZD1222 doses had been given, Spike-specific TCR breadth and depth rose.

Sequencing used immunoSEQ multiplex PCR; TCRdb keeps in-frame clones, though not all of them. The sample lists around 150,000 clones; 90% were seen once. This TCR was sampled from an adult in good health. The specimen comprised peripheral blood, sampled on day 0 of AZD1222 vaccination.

The CDR3 nucleotides read TGTGCCAGCACCAACCGGGCTTTTTTGTTCAATGAGCAGTTCTTC. Translating it yields CASTNRAFLFNEQFF. This sequence joins TRBV7-9 and TRBJ2-1; D ambiguous. Germline V lookup: CDR1 SEHNR, CDR2 FQNEAQ (reference sequence). The CDR3 has 15 amino acids. The germline V and J ends were trimmed by 7 bases and 6 bases, with 19 bases remaining between them.